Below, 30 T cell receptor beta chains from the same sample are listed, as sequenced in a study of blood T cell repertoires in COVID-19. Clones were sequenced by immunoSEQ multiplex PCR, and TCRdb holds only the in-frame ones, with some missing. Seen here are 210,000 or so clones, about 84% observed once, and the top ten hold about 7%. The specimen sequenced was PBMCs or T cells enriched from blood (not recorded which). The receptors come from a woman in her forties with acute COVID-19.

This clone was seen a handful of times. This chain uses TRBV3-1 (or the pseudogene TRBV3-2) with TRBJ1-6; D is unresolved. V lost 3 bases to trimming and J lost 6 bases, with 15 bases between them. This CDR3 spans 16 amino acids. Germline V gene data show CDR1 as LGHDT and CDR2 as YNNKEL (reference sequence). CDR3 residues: CASSQVRPDFNSPLHF. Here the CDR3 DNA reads TGTGCCAGCAGCCAGGTTCGTCCGGACTTTAATTCACCCCTCCACTTT.

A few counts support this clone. CDR3 DNA sequence: TGTGCCAGCAGCGTAGACGCAGGGGGCTGGAACACTGAAGCTTTCTTT. It yields the protein CASSVDAGGWNTEAFF. The rearrangement joins TRBV9 to TRBJ1-1; 8 bases agree with TRBD1. Trimming removed 0 bases from V and 1 base from J; junction bases left unmatched: 5. The CDR3 contains 16 residues. From germline, CDR1 is SGDLS and CDR2 YYNGEE.

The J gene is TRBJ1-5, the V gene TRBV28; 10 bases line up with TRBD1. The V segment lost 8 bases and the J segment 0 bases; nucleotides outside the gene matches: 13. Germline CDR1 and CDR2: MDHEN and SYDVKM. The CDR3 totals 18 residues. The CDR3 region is CASLSGTGVFPSNQPQHF. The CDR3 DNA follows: TGTGCCAGCCTCTCCGGGACAGGGGTCTTTCCTAGCAATCAGCCCCAGCATTTT.

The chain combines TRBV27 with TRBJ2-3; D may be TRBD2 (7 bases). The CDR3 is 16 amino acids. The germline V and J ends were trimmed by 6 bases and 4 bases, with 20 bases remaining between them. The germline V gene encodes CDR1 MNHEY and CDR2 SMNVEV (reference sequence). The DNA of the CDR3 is TGTGCCAGCAGCCTTCGGGGGCGGGCGGGGGCAGATACGCAGTATTTT. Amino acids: CASSLRGRAGADTQYF.

CDR3 nucleotide sequence: TGTGCCAGCAGTGCCTGGACAGGGGGCAATCAGCCCCAGCATTTT. Translating it yields CASSAWTGGNQPQHF. This chain joins TRBV6-2 or TRBV6-3 and TRBJ1-5; the match to TRBD1 covers 9 bases. Unmatched junction bases numbered 4, after V lost 5 bases and J lost 2 bases. Looked up from germline, CDR1 is MNHEY and CDR2 is SVGEGT. CDR3 length: 15 amino acids.

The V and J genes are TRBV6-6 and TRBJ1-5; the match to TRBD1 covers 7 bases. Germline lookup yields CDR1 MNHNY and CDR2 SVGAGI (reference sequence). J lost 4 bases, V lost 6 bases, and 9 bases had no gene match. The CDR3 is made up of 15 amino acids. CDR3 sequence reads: CASSLGRGPNQPQHF. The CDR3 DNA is TGTGCCAGCAGCCTCGGTAGGGGGCCGAATCAGCCCCAGCATTTT.

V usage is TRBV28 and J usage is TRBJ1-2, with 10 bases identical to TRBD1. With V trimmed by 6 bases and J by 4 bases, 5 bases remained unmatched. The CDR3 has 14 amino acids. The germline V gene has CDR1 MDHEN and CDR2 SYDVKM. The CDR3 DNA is TGTGCCAGCAGACGACAGGGGGCAGTCTATGGCTACACCTTC. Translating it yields CASRRQGAVYGYTF.

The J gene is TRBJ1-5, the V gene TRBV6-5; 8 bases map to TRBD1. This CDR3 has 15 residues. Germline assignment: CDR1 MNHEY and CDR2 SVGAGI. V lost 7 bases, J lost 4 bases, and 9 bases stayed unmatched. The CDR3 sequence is CASKEQQGVNQPQHF. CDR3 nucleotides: TGTGCCAGCAAAGAACAACAGGGGGTGAATCAGCCCCAGCATTTT.

The CDR3 reads CASSPSSNQPQHF. The CDR3 DNA reads as TGTGCCAGCAGCCCCAGTAGCAATCAGCCCCAGCATTTT. The rearrangement links TRBV11-2 to TRBJ1-5, with D unresolved. The CDR3 covers 13 residues. Germline loops: CDR1 SGHAT, CDR2 FQNNGV. Between the trimmed V and J ends, which lost 5 bases and 0 bases, there was a span of 5 bases.

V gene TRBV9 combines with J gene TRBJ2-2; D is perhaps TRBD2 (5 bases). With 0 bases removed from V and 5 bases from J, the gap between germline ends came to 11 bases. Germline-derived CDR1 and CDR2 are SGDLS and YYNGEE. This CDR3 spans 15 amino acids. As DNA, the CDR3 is TGTGCCAGCAGCGTAGAGACTAAAACAACCGGGGAGCTGTTTTTT. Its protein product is CASSVETKTTGELFF.

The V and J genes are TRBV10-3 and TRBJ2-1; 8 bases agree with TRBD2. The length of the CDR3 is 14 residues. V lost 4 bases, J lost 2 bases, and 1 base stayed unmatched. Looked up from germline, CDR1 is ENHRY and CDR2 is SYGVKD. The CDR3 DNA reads TGTGCCATCAGTGGACTAGCGACCTACAATGAGCAGTTCTTC. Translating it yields CAISGLATYNEQFF.

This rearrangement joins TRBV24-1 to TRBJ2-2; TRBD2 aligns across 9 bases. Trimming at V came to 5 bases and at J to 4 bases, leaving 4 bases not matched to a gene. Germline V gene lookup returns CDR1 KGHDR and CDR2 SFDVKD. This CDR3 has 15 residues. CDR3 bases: TGTGCCACCAGTGTGACTAGCGGTTCCACCGGGGAGCTGTTTTTT. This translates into CATSVTSGSTGELFF.

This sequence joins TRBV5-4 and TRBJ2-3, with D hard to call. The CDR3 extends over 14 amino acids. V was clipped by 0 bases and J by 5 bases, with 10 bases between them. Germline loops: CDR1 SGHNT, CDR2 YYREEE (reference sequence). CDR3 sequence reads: CASSLEATQDTQYF. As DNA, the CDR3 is TGTGCCAGCAGCTTGGAGGCGACTCAAGATACGCAGTATTTT.

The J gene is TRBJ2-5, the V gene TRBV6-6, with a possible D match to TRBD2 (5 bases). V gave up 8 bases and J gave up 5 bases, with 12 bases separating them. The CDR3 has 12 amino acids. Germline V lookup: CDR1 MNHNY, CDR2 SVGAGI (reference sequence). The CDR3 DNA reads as TGTGCCAGCGGGAGTCCCCGGGAGACCCAGTACTTC. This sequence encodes CASGSPRETQYF.

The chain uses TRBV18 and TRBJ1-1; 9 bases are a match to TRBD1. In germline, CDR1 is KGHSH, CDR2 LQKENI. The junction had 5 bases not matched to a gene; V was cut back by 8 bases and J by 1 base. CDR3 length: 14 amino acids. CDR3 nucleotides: TGTGCCAGCAACCGGGACAGGGAGAACACTGAAGCTTTCTTT. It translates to CASNRDRENTEAFF.

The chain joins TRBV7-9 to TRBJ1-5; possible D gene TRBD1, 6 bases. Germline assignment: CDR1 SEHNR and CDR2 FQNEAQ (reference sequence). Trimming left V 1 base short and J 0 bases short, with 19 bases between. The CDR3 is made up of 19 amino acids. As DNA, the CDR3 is TGTGCCAGCAGCTTAGGGGGGCTCCTCATGGCCAATAGCAATCAGCCCCAGCATTTT. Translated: CASSLGGLLMANSNQPQHF.

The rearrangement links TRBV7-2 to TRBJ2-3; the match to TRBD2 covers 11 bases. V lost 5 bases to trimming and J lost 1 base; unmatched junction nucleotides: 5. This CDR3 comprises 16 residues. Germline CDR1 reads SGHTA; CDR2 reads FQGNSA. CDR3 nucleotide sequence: TGTGCCAGCAGCCTTCTGACTAGCGGGGGCACAGATACGCAGTATTTT. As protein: CASSLLTSGGTDTQYF.

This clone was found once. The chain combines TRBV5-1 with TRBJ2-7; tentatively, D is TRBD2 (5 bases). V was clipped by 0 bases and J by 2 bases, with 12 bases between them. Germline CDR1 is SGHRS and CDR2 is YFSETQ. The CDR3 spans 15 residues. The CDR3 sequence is CASSLGRGNTYEQYF. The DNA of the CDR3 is TGCGCCAGCAGCTTGGGTCGGGGAAATACCTACGAGCAGTACTTC.

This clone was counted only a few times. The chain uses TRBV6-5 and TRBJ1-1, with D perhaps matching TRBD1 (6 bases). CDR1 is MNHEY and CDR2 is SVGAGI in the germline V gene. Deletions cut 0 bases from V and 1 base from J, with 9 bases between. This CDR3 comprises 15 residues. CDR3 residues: CASSYSVTGNTEAFF. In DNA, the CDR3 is TGTGCCAGCAGTTACTCCGTGACAGGGAACACTGAAGCTTTCTTT.

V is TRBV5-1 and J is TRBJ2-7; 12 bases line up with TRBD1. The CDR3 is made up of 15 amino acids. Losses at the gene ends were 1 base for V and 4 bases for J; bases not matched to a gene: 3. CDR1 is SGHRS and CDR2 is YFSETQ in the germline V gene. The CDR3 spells CASSLTGQGAYEQYF. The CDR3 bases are TGCGCCAGCAGCTTGACGGGACAGGGGGCATACGAGCAGTACTTC.

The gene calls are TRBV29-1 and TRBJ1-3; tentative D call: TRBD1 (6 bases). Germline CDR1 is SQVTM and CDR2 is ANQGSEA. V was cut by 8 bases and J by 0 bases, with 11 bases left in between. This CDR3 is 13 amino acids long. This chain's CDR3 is CSIGQNSGNTIYF. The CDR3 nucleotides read TGCAGCATCGGACAGAACTCTGGAAACACCATATATTTT.

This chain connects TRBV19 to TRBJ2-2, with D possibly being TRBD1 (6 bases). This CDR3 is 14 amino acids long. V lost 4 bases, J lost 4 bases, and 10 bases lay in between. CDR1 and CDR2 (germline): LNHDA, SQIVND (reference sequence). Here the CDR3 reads CASSSTGSTGELFF. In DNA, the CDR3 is TGTGCCAGTAGTAGTACAGGGAGCACCGGGGAGCTGTTTTTT.

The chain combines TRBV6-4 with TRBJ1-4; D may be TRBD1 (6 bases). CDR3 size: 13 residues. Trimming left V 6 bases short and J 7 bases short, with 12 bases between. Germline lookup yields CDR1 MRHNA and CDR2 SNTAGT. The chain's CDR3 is CASSQGLGEKLFF. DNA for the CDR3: TGTGCCAGCAGCCAGGGGCTAGGTGAAAAACTGTTTTTT.

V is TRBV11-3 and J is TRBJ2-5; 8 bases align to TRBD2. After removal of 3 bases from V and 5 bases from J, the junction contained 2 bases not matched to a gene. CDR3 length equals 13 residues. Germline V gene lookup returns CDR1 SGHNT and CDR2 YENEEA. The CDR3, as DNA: TGTGCCAGCAGCTTCGGGGGGGAGGAGACCCAGTACTTC. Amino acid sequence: CASSFGGEETQYF.

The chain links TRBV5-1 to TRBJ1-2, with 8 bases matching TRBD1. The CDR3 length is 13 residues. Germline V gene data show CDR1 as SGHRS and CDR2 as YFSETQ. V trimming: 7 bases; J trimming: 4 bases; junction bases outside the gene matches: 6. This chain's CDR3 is CASGQGLTYGYTF. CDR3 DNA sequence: TGCGCCAGCGGACAGGGTCTAACCTATGGCTACACCTTC.

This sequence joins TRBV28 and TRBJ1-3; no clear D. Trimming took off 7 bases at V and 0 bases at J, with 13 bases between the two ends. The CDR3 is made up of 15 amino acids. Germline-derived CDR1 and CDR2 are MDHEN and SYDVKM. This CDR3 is CASTAPLSSGNTIYF. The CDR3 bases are TGTGCCAGCACCGCACCGCTTAGCTCTGGAAACACCATATATTTT.

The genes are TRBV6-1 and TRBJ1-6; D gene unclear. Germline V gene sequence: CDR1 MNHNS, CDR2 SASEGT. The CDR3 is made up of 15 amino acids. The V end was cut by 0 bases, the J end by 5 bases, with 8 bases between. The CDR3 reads CASSEAGGDNSPLHF. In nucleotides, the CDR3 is TGTGCCAGCAGTGAAGCTGGCGGAGATAATTCACCCCTCCACTTT.

In nucleotides, the CDR3 is TGCGCCAGCAGCTTGTCTCAGGGTCCTGAAGCTTTCTTT. This sequence encodes CASSLSQGPEAFF. The chain links TRBV5-1 to TRBJ1-1; tentative D call: TRBD1 (5 bases). The CDR3 runs 13 residues. The germline gives CDR1 SGHRS, CDR2 YFSETQ. The ends were cut back, 1 base at V and 6 bases at J, with 10 bases in the middle.

CDR3 sequence reads: CAISDGGQGNSPLHF. Written as DNA, the CDR3 is TGTGCCATCAGTGATGGGGGACAGGGGAATTCACCCCTCCACTTT. The chain has TRBV10-3 and TRBJ1-6; TRBD1 matches at 10 bases. The CDR3 has 15 residues. The V and J ends lost 3 bases and 7 bases, in that order; junction bases with no gene match: 3. Per germline, CDR1 ENHRY and CDR2 SYGVKD.

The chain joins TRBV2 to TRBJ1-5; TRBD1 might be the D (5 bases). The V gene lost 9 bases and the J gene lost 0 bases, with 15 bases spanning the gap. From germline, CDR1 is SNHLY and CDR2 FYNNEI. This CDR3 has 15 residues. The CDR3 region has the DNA TGTGCCAGTCAGTCGGGGGAATATAGCAATCAGCCCCAGCATTTT. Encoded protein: CASQSGEYSNQPQHF.